The source of this T cell receptor (beta chain) is a study of control samples from healthy donors and cancer patients. CDR3 length equals 14 residues. Germline CDR1 is LNHDA and CDR2 is SQIVND (reference sequence). V was shortened by 0 bases and J by 11 bases, with 14 bases between the two germline ends. Using immunoSEQ multiplex PCR, the repertoire was profiled, and TCRdb retains in-frame clones only, with some absent. The table lists 400,000 to 450,000 clones, about nine tenths of them singletons. The sample taken for sequencing was PBMCs. The receptor's source is a man aged 35-49 years with head and neck cancer. The chain couples TRBV19 to TRBJ1-5, with a possible D match to TRBD1 (6 bases). This CDR3 reads CASSIDTGRQAQHF. The CDR3 DNA reads as TGTGCCAGTAGTATAGATACAGGGCGTCAAGCCCAGCATTTT.